The present entry profiles one T cell receptor beta chain with its context. CDR1 SGHNT and CDR2 YYREEE come from the germline V gene (reference sequence). CDR3 length: 15 amino acids. V lost 0 bases and J 1 base, leaving 10 bases between the germline ends. The authors' processing: Seldom did patient CD8+ clones exceeding 1% match published virus-specific TCRB sequences. Profiled with immunoSEQ multiplex PCR; TCRdb holds only in-frame clones, not every one. V, J and clone size derive from that table, while D and trimming were established from the DNA sequence. The table lists under 25,000 clones, about 85% of them singletons. Using positive magnetic bead selection on an AutoMACS, CD4+ and CD8+ cells were isolated, after which their purity was checked by flow cytometry. The source of the sample is a study of somatic mutations in cytotoxic T cells in rheumatoid arthritis.

The V call is TRBV5-4, the J call TRBJ1-1; tentatively, D is TRBD1 (5 bases). The source material was CD8+ T cells sorted from blood. This receptor was obtained from a woman in her 40s with rheumatoid arthritis. The CDR3 DNA reads TGTGCCAGCAGCTTGGACCTCGGGGGGAACACTGAAGCTTTCTTT. This gives the protein CASSLDLGGNTEAFF.